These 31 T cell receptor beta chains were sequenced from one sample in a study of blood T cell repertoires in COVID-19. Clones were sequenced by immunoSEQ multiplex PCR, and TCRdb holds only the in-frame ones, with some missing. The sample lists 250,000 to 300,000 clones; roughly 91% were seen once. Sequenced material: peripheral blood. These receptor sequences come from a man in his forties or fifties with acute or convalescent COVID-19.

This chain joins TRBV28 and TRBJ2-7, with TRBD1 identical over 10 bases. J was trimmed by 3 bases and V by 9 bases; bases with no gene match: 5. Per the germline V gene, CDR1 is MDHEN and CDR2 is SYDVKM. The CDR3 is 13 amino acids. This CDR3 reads CASFRTGGYEQYF. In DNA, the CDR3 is TGTGCCAGTTTCAGGACAGGGGGCTACGAGCAGTACTTC. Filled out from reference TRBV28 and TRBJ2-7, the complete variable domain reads DVKVTQSSRYLVKRTGEKVFLECVQDMDHENMFWYRQDPGLGLRLIYFSYDVKMKEKGDIPEGYSVSREKKERFSLILESASTNQTSMYLCASFRTGGYEQYFGPGTRLTVT.

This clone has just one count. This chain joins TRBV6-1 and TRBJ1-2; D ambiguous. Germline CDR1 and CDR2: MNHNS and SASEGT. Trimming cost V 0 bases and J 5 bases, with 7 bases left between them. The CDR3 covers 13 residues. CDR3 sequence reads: CASSEARDYGYTF. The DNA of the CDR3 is TGTGCCAGCAGTGAAGCGCGGGATTATGGCTACACCTTC.

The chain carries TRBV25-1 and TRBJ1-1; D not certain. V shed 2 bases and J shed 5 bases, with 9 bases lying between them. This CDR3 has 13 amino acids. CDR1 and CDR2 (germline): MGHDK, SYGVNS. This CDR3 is CASSELPSTEAFF. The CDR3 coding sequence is TGTGCCAGCAGTGAACTACCGAGTACTGAAGCTTTCTTT.

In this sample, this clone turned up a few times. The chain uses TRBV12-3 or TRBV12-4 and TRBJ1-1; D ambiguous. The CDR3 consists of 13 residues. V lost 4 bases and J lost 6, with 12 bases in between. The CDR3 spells CASSSGKPPEAFF. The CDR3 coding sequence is TGTGCCAGCAGTTCCGGGAAACCCCCTGAAGCTTTCTTT.

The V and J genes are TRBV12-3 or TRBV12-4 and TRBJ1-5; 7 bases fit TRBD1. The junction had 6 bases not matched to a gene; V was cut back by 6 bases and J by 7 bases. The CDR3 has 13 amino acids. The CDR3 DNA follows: TGTGCCAGCAGACCCCAGGGGGACCAGCCCCAGCATTTT. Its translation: CASRPQGDQPQHF.

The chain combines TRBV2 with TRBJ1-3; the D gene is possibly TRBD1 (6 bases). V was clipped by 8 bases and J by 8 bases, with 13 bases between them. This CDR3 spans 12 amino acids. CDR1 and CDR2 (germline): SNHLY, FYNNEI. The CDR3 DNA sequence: TGTGCCAGCCGGAGAGAGGGGGACACCATATATTTT. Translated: CASRREGDTIYF.

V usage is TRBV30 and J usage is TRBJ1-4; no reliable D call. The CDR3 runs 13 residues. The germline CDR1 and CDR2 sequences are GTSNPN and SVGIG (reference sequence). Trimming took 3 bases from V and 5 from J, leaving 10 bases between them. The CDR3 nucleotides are TGTGCCTGGAGCAAACGAACAAATGAAAAACTGTTTTTT. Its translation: CAWSKRTNEKLFF.

CDR3 sequence reads: CANGRGVMGNTIYF. CDR3 DNA: TGTGCCAACGGGAGGGGGGTTATGGGAAACACCATATATTTT. J is TRBJ1-3 and V is TRBV27; tentative D call: TRBD1 (6 bases). The V and J ends lost 10 bases and 4 bases respectively, with 17 bases between them. This CDR3 contains 14 residues. CDR1 and CDR2 (germline): MNHEY, SMNVEV (reference sequence).

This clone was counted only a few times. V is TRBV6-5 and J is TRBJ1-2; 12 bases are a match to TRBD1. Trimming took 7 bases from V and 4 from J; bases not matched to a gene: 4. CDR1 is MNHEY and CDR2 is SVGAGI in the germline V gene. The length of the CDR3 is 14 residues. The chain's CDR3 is CASTRGQGAYGYTF. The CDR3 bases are TGTGCCAGCACCAGGGGACAGGGGGCCTATGGCTACACCTTC.

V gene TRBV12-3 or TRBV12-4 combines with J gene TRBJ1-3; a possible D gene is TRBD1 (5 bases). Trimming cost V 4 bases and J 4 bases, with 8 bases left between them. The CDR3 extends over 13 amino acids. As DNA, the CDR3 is TGTGCCAGCAGTTGGGGGGGAGGAAACACCATATATTTT. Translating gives CASSWGGGNTIYF.

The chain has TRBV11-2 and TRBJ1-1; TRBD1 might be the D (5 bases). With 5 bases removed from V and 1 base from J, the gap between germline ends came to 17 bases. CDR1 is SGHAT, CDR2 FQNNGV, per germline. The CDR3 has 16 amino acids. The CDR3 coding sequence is TGTGCCAGCAGCCCGGGGGATGGGTTCGAGAACACTGAAGCTTTCTTT. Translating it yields CASSPGDGFENTEAFF. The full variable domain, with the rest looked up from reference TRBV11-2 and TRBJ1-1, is EAGVAQSPRYKIIEKRQSVAFWCNPISGHATLYWYQQILGQGPKLLIQFQNNGVVDDSQLPKDRFSAERLKGVDSTLKIQPAKLEDSAVYLCASSPGDGFENTEAFFGQGTRLTVV.

CDR3 residues: CAWSGGGAQPQHF. As DNA, the CDR3 is TGTGCCTGGAGTGGAGGTGGGGCTCAGCCCCAGCATTTT. This chain links TRBV30 with TRBJ1-5; TRBD1 is a possible D gene (5 bases). Between the trimmed V and J ends, which lost 1 base and 6 bases, there was a span of 10 bases. This CDR3 has 13 residues. CDR1 is GTSNPN, CDR2 SVGIG, per germline (reference sequence).

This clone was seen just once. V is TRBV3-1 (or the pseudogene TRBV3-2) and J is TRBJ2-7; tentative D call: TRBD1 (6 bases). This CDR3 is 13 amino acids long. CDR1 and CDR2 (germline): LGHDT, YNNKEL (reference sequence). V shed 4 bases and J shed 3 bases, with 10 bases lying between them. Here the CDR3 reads CASSRTAVYEQYF. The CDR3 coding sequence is TGTGCCAGCAGCCGGACAGCGGTCTACGAGCAGTACTTC.

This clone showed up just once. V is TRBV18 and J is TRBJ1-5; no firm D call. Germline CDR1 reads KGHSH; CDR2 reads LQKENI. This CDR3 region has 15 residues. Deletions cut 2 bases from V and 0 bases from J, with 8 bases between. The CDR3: CASSPETDSNQPQHF. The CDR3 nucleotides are TGTGCCAGCTCACCAGAGACTGATAGCAATCAGCCCCAGCATTTT.

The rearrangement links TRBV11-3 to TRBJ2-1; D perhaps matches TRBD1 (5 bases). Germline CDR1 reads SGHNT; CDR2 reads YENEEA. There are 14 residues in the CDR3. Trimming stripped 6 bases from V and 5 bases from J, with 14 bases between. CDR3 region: CASSPTENHNEQFF. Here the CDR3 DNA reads TGTGCCAGCAGTCCGACAGAAAACCACAATGAGCAGTTCTTC. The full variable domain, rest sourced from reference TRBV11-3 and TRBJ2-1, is EAGVVQSPRYKIIEKKQPVAFWCNPISGHNTLYWYLQNLGQGPELLIRYENEEAVDDSQLPKDRFSAERLKGVDSTLKIQPAELGDSAVYLCASSPTENHNEQFFGPGTRLTVL.

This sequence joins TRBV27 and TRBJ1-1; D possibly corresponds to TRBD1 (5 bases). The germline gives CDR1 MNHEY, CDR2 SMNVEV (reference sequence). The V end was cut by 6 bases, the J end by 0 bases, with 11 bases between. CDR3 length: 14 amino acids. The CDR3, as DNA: TGTGCCAGCAGATCAGGGTTAATGAACACTGAAGCTTTCTTT. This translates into CASRSGLMNTEAFF.

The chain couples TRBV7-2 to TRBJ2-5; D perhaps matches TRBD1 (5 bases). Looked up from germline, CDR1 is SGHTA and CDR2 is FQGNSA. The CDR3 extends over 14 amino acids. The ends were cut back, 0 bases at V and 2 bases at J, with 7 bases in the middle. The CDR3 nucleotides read TGTGCCAGCAGCTTAGCCCAGGGTCAAGAGACCCAGTACTTC. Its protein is CASSLAQGQETQYF.

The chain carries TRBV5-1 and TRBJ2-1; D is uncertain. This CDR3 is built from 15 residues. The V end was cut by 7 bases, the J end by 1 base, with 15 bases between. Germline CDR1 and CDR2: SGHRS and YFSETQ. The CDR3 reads CASGVSPGSYNEQFF. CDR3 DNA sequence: TGCGCCAGCGGCGTGAGCCCGGGTTCCTACAATGAGCAGTTCTTC. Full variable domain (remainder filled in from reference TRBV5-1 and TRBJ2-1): KAGVTQTPRYLIKTRGQQVTLSCSPISGHRSVSWYQQTPGQGLQFLFEYFSETQRNKGNFPGRFSGRQFSNSRSEMNVSTLELGDSALYLCASGVSPGSYNEQFFGPGTRLTVL.

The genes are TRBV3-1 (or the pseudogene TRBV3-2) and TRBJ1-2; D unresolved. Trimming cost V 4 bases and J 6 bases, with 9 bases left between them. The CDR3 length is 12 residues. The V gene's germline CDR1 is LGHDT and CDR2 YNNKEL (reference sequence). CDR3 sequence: CASSLSGNGYTF. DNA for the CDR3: TGTGCCAGCAGCCTTTCGGGTAATGGCTACACCTTC.

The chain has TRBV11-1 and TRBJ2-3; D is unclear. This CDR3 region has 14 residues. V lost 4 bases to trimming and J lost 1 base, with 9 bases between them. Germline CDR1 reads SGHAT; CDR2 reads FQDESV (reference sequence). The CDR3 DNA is TGTGCCAGCAGCTCCCAGGCGCGCACAGATACGCAGTATTTT. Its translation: CASSSQARTDTQYF. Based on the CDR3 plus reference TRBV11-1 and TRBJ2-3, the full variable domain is EAEVAQSPRYKITEKSQAVAFWCDPISGHATLYWYRQILGQGPELLVQFQDESVVDDSQLPKDRFSAERLKGVDSTLKIQPAELGDSAMYLCASSSQARTDTQYFGPGTRLTVL.

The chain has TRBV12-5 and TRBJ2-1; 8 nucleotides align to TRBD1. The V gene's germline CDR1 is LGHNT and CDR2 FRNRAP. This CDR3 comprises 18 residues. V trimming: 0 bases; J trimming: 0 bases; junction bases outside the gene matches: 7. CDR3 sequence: CASGLVGGQASSYNEQFF. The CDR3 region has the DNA TGTGCTAGTGGTTTGGTAGGGGGACAGGCGAGCTCCTACAATGAGCAGTTCTTC.

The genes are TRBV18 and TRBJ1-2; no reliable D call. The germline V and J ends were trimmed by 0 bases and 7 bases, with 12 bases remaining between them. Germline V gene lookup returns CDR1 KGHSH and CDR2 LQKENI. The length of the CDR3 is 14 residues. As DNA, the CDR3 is TGTGCCAGCTCACCACCGGAGGTCCCGTTTGGCTACACCTTC. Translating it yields CASSPPEVPFGYTF. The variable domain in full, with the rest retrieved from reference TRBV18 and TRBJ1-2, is NAGVMQNPRHLVRRRGQEARLRCSPMKGHSHVYWYRQLPEEGLKFMVYLQKENIIDESGMPKERFSAEFPKEGPSILRIQQVVRGDSAAYFCASSPPEVPFGYTFGSGTRLTVV.

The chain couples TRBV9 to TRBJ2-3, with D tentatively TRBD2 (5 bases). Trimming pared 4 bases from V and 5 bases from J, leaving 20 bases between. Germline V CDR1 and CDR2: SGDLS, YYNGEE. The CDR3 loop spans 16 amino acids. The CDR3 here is CASSPRTGQVGDTQYF. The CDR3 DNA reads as TGTGCCAGCAGCCCCCGGACTGGCCAGGTGGGAGATACGCAGTATTTT.

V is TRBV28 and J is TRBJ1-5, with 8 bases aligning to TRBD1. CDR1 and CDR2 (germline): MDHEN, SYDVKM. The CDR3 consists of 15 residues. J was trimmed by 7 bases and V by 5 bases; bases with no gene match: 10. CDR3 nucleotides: TGTGCCAGCAGTCACCGGGACAGGTACCCCCAGCCCCAGCATTTT. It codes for CASSHRDRYPQPQHF.

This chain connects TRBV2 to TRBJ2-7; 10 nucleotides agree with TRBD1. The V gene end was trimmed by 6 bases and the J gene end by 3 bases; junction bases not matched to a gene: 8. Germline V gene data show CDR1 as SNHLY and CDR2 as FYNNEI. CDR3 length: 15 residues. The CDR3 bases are TGTGCCAGCAGGGCCGGGACAGGGGTCAGCTACGAGCAGTACTTC. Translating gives CASRAGTGVSYEQYF.

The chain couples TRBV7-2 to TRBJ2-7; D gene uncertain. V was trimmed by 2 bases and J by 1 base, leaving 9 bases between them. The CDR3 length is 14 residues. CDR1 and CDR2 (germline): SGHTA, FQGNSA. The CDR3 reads CASSLNRRSYEQYF. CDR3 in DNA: TGTGCCAGCAGCTTAAACCGGCGGTCCTACGAGCAGTACTTC.

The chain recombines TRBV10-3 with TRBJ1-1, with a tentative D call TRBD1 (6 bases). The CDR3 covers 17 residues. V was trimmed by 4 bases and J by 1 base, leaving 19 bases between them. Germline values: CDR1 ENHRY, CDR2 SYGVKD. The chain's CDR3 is CAISGGRGRPPNTEAFF. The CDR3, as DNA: TGTGCCATCAGTGGGGGGAGGGGGAGACCCCCGAACACTGAAGCTTTCTTT.

The chain's CDR3 is CASSARTGTNSPLHF. The CDR3 bases are TGTGCCAGCAGTGCAAGGACAGGGACTAATTCACCCCTCCACTTT. The genes are TRBV7-2 and TRBJ1-6; 8 bases match TRBD1. Germline V gene lookup returns CDR1 SGHTA and CDR2 FQGNSA. After removal of 6 bases from V and 6 bases from J, the junction contained 7 bases not matched to a gene. There are 15 residues in the CDR3.

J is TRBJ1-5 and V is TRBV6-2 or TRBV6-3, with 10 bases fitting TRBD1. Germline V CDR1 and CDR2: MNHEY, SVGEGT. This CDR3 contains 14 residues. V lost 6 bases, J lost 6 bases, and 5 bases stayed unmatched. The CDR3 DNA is TGTGCCAGCAGCTGGGGACAGGGGCCTCAGCCCCAGCATTTT. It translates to CASSWGQGPQPQHF.

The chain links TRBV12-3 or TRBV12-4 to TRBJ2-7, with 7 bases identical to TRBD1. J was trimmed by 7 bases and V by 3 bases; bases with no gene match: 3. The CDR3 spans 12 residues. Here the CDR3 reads CASSFNRGEQYF. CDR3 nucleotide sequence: TGTGCCAGCAGTTTTAACAGGGGAGAGCAGTACTTC.

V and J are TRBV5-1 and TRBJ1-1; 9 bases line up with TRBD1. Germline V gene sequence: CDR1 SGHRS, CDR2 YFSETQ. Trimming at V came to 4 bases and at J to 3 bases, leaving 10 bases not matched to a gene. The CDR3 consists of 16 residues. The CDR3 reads CASSALDRGWDTEAFF. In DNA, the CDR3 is TGCGCCAGCAGCGCCCTGGACAGGGGATGGGACACTGAAGCTTTCTTT.